The 25 T cell receptor beta chains listed next were all sequenced from one sample in a study of blood T cell repertoires in COVID-19. Some clones are missing from TCRdb's copy, which holds only in-frame ones; the method was immunoSEQ multiplex PCR. The table has 75,000 to 100,000 clones, roughly 79% seen once. The sequenced sample was peripheral blood. These receptors came from a woman at least 80 years old with acute or convalescent COVID-19.

The chain employs TRBV7-2 and TRBJ1-1; a weak D match, TRBD1 (6 bases). Per the germline V gene, CDR1 is SGHTA and CDR2 is FQGNSA. V was clipped by 5 bases and J by 4 bases, with 17 bases between them. The CDR3 sequence is 15 residues long. DNA of the CDR3: TGTGCCAGCAGCCTCCGATTGCAGGGGAGCACTGAAGCTTTCTTT. This gives the protein CASSLRLQGSTEAFF.

The chain joins TRBV28 to TRBJ1-2; TRBD1 aligns across 7 bases. CDR1 is MDHEN and CDR2 is SYDVKM in the germline V gene. CDR3 length: 14 residues. V lost 5 bases and J lost 1; bases outside the gene matches: 4. CDR3 DNA sequence: TGTGCCAGCAGTGAAGGGACAGATAACTATGGCTACACCTTC. It encodes CASSEGTDNYGYTF.

The chain joins TRBV4-2 to TRBJ2-5, with 8 bases aligning to TRBD2. CDR1 and CDR2 from the germline V gene are LGHNA and YNFKEQ. This CDR3 spans 15 amino acids. The V gene end was trimmed by 5 bases and the J gene end by 2 bases; junction bases not matched to a gene: 7. Written as DNA, the CDR3 is TGTGCCAGCAGCTCGGGGACTAGAGATCAAGAGACCCAGTACTTC. It encodes CASSSGTRDQETQYF.

This clone was recorded many times. CDR3 protein: CASTYTLLRGGEQFF. The DNA of the CDR3 is TGTGCCAGCACCTATACCCTTCTCCGAGGGGGCGAGCAGTTCTTC. This rearrangement joins TRBV6-5 to TRBJ2-1; 7 bases map to TRBD1. Germline V gene sequence: CDR1 MNHEY, CDR2 SVGAGI. This CDR3 has 15 residues. V was pared by 7 bases and J by 10 bases, with 16 bases of the junction left unmatched.

The chain carries TRBV27 and TRBJ1-1; tentative D call: TRBD1 (5 bases). Trimming cost V 5 bases and J 5 bases, with 15 bases left between them. The germline CDR1 and CDR2 sequences are MNHEY and SMNVEV (reference sequence). The CDR3 spans 14 residues. The DNA for the CDR3 is TGTGCCAGCAGTCGGGGGGGGGTGGGGACTGAAGCTTTCTTT. It yields the protein CASSRGGVGTEAFF.

J is TRBJ1-1 and V is TRBV30; D might be TRBD1 (5 bases). CDR3 size: 11 residues. Trimming took 2 bases from V and 11 from J, leaving 12 bases between them. The germline V gene has CDR1 GTSNPN and CDR2 SVGIG (reference sequence). The CDR3 DNA sequence: TGTGCCTGGAGTCAGGGAAATCGGGCTTTCTTT. This encodes CAWSQGNRAFF.

The gene calls are TRBV18 and TRBJ1-6; the D is unclear. The CDR3 runs to 12 residues. Trimming pared 4 bases from V and 7 bases from J, leaving 5 bases between. Germline assignment: CDR1 KGHSH and CDR2 LQKENI. The CDR3 nucleotides are TGTGCCAGCTCACGGCAGAATTCACCCCTCCACTTT. Protein sequence: CASSRQNSPLHF.

The genes are TRBV28 and TRBJ2-1, with 10 bases aligning to TRBD1. Per the germline V gene, CDR1 is MDHEN and CDR2 is SYDVKM. This CDR3 is 15 amino acids long. Unmatched junction bases numbered 9, after V lost 4 bases and J lost 9 bases. As DNA, the CDR3 is TGTGCCAGCAGTTCCGCGTGGACAGGGGGGAGTGAGCAGTTCTTC. As protein: CASSSAWTGGSEQFF.

This clone was detected a few times. The chain joins TRBV6-5 to TRBJ1-3, with TRBD1 matching 7 bases. V was pared by 4 bases and J by 5 bases, with 5 bases of the junction left unmatched. CDR1 is MNHEY, CDR2 SVGAGI, per germline. CDR3 length equals 14 residues. For the CDR3, the DNA is TGTGCCAGCAGTTTCGACAGGGCGAGAAACACCATATATTTT. Protein: CASSFDRARNTIYF.

V gene TRBV12-3 or TRBV12-4 combines with J gene TRBJ2-7, with TRBD1 identical over 7 bases. This CDR3 spans 11 amino acids. Unmatched junction bases numbered 6, after V lost 3 bases and J lost 13 bases. The CDR3 here is CASSFGDRVYF. The CDR3 DNA follows: TGTGCCAGCAGTTTTGGGGACAGAGTTTACTTC.

By sample fraction, this clone is medium-sized. V usage is TRBV9 and J usage is TRBJ2-2, with 10 bases fitting TRBD2. The germline V gene has CDR1 SGDLS and CDR2 YYNGEE. Losses at the gene ends were 6 bases for V and 3 bases for J; bases not matched to a gene: 2. CDR3 length: 14 amino acids. This CDR3 is CASKLAGDTGELFF. The CDR3 DNA follows: TGTGCCAGCAAGCTAGCGGGAGACACCGGGGAGCTGTTTTTT.

The chain uses TRBV7-8 and TRBJ1-2; D not certain. Per germline, CDR1 SGHVS and CDR2 FQNEAQ. With 7 bases removed from V and 0 bases from J, the gap between germline ends came to 15 bases. The CDR3 consists of 15 residues. In DNA form, the CDR3 reads TGTGCCAGCAACCCACGGGCGGGAGCTAACTATGGCTACACCTTC. Translating it yields CASNPRAGANYGYTF.

This clone was detected only a few times. Other nucleotide sequences in the sample specify the same CDR3. V gene TRBV28 combines with J gene TRBJ1-6; D remains ambiguous. The germline V gene encodes CDR1 MDHEN and CDR2 SYDVKM. This CDR3 contains 13 residues. Trimming removed 2 bases at V and 6 bases at J, with 5 bases between. The CDR3 DNA is TGTGCCAGCAGTTTAGGAGGTAATTCACCCCTCCACTTT. Amino acid sequence: CASSLGGNSPLHF.

This clone was seen only a few times. CDR3 loop: CAWSETTAVYEQYF. The CDR3 nucleotides are TGTGCCTGGAGTGAAACTACCGCAGTTTACGAGCAGTACTTC. The chain joins TRBV30 to TRBJ2-7; no clear D. This CDR3 has 14 residues. Trimming took 1 base from V and 4 from J, leaving 14 bases between them. Per germline, CDR1 GTSNPN and CDR2 SVGIG (reference sequence).

This rearrangement joins TRBV19 to TRBJ2-2, with 9 bases that match TRBD2. V dropped 8 bases and J dropped 0; count of bases not matched to a gene: 7. The CDR3 has 16 residues. Germline lookup yields CDR1 LNHDA and CDR2 SQIVND (reference sequence). The CDR3 DNA is TGTGCCAGTCTATCAAGACTAGCGGCGAACACCGGGGAGCTGTTTTTT. Protein product: CASLSRLAANTGELFF.

The rearrangement joins TRBV7-2 to TRBJ2-3; 7 bases are a match to TRBD1. The V segment lost 6 bases and the J segment 8 bases; nucleotides outside the gene matches: 14. CDR1 SGHTA and CDR2 FQGNSA come from the germline V gene. This CDR3 spans 15 amino acids. The CDR3 DNA follows: TGTGCCAGCAGTACGACAGGGACATTTAGTGGTACGCAGTATTTT. Translation: CASSTTGTFSGTQYF.

The rearrangement joins TRBV6-5 to TRBJ1-2, with 7 bases identical to TRBD1. This CDR3 comprises 14 residues. CDR1 and CDR2 from the germline V gene are MNHEY and SVGAGI. J gave up 4 bases and V 6 bases, and 8 bases lay outside the gene matches. CDR3 sequence reads: CASRLDRAVYGYTF. The DNA for the CDR3 is TGTGCCAGCAGACTCGACAGGGCGGTCTATGGCTACACCTTC.

The genes are TRBV5-4 and TRBJ2-7; perhaps TRBD1 as D (7 bases). The CDR3 has 14 amino acids. The V gene lost 6 bases and the J gene lost 4 bases, with 17 bases spanning the gap. CDR1 SGHNT and CDR2 YYREEE come from the germline V gene (reference sequence). DNA for the CDR3: TGTGCCAGCACCCCAGGAGGGGGCGAATACGAGCAGTACTTC. Its translation: CASTPGGGEYEQYF.

The J gene is TRBJ1-2, the V gene TRBV2; weak D call: TRBD1 (6 bases). The CDR3 runs to 12 residues. Trimming took 6 bases from V and 7 from J, leaving 12 bases between them. Germline CDR1 is SNHLY and CDR2 is FYNNEI. In DNA, the CDR3 is TGTGCCAGCAGATTTACAGGGCCTGGCTACACCTTC. Translating gives CASRFTGPGYTF.

This rearrangement joins TRBV21-1 to TRBJ2-6; the table's TRBD1 call for D was not verified on the DNA. TRBV21-1 is a known pseudogene. The CDR3 has 18 amino acids. The chain's CDR3 is CASSQGRQGGSGANVLTF. The DNA for the CDR3 is TGTGCCAGCAGTCAAGGGAGACAGGGGGGGTCTGGGGCCAACGTCCTGACTTTC.

The CDR3 loop is CASSRTSGDSYNEQFF. The CDR3 DNA is TGTGCCAGCTCCCGGACTAGCGGGGACTCCTACAATGAGCAGTTCTTC. V usage is TRBV18 and J usage is TRBJ2-1; 12 positions match TRBD2. With 6 bases clipped from V and 0 bases from J, the junction kept 3 bases outside the gene matches. CDR3 size: 16 residues. From germline, CDR1 is KGHSH and CDR2 LQKENI.

V is TRBV2 and J is TRBJ1-6; D not resolved. The V and J ends lost 3 bases and 5 bases respectively, with 11 bases between them. In germline, CDR1 is SNHLY, CDR2 FYNNEI. CDR3 length: 15 residues. For the CDR3, the DNA is TGTGCCAGCAGTGAGCAAGGGAGGAATAATTCACCCCTCCACTTT. Protein: CASSEQGRNNSPLHF.

This sequence joins TRBV10-3 and TRBJ2-3; D may be TRBD1 (5 bases). The germline V gene encodes CDR1 ENHRY and CDR2 SYGVKD. The CDR3 covers 14 residues. The V and J ends lost 0 bases and 4 bases respectively, with 8 bases between them. CDR3 coding DNA: TGTGCCATCAGTGAGTCGGTGGGGCCAGATACGCAGTATTTT. It specifies CAISESVGPDTQYF.

The V gene is TRBV5-1, the J gene TRBJ1-2, with TRBD1 identical over 8 bases. Germline CDR1 is SGHRS and CDR2 is YFSETQ. V lost 1 base, J lost 4 bases, and 3 bases stayed unmatched. The CDR3 length is 14 residues. Written as DNA, the CDR3 is TGCGCCAGCAGCTTGCAGGGGGCGACCTATGGCTACACCTTC. Its translation: CASSLQGATYGYTF.

V gene TRBV3-1 (or the pseudogene TRBV3-2) combines with J gene TRBJ2-2, with 7 bases matching TRBD2. The germline V gene has CDR1 LGHDT and CDR2 YNNKEL (reference sequence). V shed 1 base, J shed 1 base, and the junction held 3 bases outside the gene matches. The CDR3 consists of 16 residues. CDR3 sequence reads: CASSQGPSGNTGELFF. CDR3 bases: TGTGCCAGCAGCCAAGGCCCTAGCGGGAACACCGGGGAGCTGTTTTTT.